This T cell receptor beta chain was captured in a study of naive and memory T cell subsets. Broader study findings: No ground truth validated the naive and memory repertoire findings. TCR counts from RNA may reflect activation-linked expression changes.

Separate alpha and beta amplification began at the second PCR step. An equimolar mix of two oligonucleotides served as the beta constant-region primer for TRBC1 and TRBC2. From the UMI-ligation and nested PCR reads, TCRdb called clonotypes with MiXCR, one entry per CDR3 protein. Of 25,000 to 30,000 distinct CDR3 sequences in the sample, approximately 11% are singletons; the top ten hold roughly a sixth. The V end was cut by 1 base, the J end by 2 bases, with 12 bases between. The CDR3 totals 16 residues. This clonotype has at least ten counts. Its target is unknown. Sequencing was performed on effector memory CD4+ T cells from blood. Indicated subset: effector memory, CD45RA- CD27-. This rearrangement joins TRBV12-3 or TRBV12-4 to TRBJ1-5; possibly TRBD1 for D (5 bases). This receptor was obtained from a human donor in good health. The CDR3 protein is CASSLGPLRGNQPQHF. DNA for the CDR3: TGTGCCAGCAGTTTAGGACCCCTCAGGGGCAATCAGCCCCAGCATTTT.